This T cell receptor (beta chain) was found in a study of response to subunit inactivated influenza vaccine. This clonotype has only one observation. TCRdb analysed the RT-PCR reads with MiXCR anew, one entry per CDR3 protein. This sample has some 550,000 distinct CDR3 sequences, with approximately 20% found just once. Deletions cut 6 bases from V and 5 bases from J, with 10 bases between. CDR3 length equals 13 residues. Per germline, CDR1 SNHLY and CDR2 FYNNEI. The same data also contributed to another study, on T cells expressing NK-cell markers. As that study records: With UMIs, 5'RACE template switching was used to make TCR beta cDNA. Cells sorted as CD3+CD56+NKG2C+, CD3+CD56+NKG2C- and CD3+CD56-NKG2C+ T cells supplied the TCR beta repertoires. HCMV serostatus: most of the eight sequenced donors positive, one negative.

The sequence was collected from a man aged 45-60 years who received an inactivated influenza vaccine. The V call is TRBV2, the J call TRBJ2-2, with D uncertain. This specimen consisted of CD4+ T cells sorted from PBMCs, obtained 11 to 12 days after vaccination. The CDR3 DNA reads TGTGCCAGCAGATGGACCGTGACCGGGGAGCTGTTTTTT. It is translated as CASRWTVTGELFF. Full variable domain (outside the CDR3, taken from reference TRBV2 and TRBJ2-2): EPEVTQTPSHQVTQMGQEVILRCVPISNHLYFYWYRQILGQKVEFLVSFYNNEISEKSEIFDDQFSVERPDGSNFTLKIRSTKLEDSAMYFCASRWTVTGELFFGEGSRLTVL.